A single count supports the clone carrying this T cell receptor (beta chain). The data originate from a study of blood T cell repertoires in COVID-19. Study-wide background: Collection of acute and convalescent COVID-19 samples took place in the United States, Italy and Spain.

V was trimmed by 2 bases and J by 5 bases, leaving 16 bases between them. The CDR3 consists of 15 residues. Germline CDR1 reads SGHKS; CDR2 reads YYEKEE (reference sequence). Only in-frame clones appear in the TCRdb table, and some are missing; sequencing was by immunoSEQ multiplex PCR. Of over 450,000 clones in the sample, roughly 89% are singletons; the top ten hold roughly 0.92%. The receptor comes from a man younger than 35 with COVID-19, enrolled during active disease. The J gene is TRBJ2-5, the V gene TRBV5-5, with a possible D match to TRBD2 (6 bases). The specimen was peripheral blood. The CDR3 spells CASSFRDSREETQYF. The DNA for the CDR3 is TGTGCCAGCAGCTTCCGGGACTCAAGGGAGGAGACCCAGTACTTC.